The 32 T cell receptor beta chains listed next were all sequenced from one sample in a study of identifying expanded T cells in peripheral blood. Measured with immunoSEQ multiplex PCR; TCRdb has only the in-frame clones, and not every one. The data contain 75,000 to 100,000 clones, about 89% of them singletons. Sequencing was done on a sample of blood. These TCRs come from a person aged 18 to 70 in good health.

The V and J genes are TRBV27 and TRBJ1-2, with D possibly TRBD1 on 6 matching bases. The CDR3 length is 13 residues. Germline CDR1 MNHEY, CDR2 SMNVEV (reference sequence). Trimming left V 5 bases short and J 2 bases short, with 9 bases between. In DNA, the CDR3 is TGTGCCAGCAGTCCCCAGGGGAACTATGGCTACACCTTC. This gives the protein CASSPQGNYGYTF.

The chain uses TRBV7-9 and TRBJ2-1; no firm D call. The ends were cut back, 1 base at V and 5 bases at J, with 12 bases in the middle. There are 15 residues in the CDR3. The germline gives CDR1 SEHNR, CDR2 FQNEAQ (reference sequence). In DNA, the CDR3 is TGTGCCAGCAGCTTAGTGGTACTAATGGACAATGAGCAGTTCTTC. Its translation is CASSLVVLMDNEQFF.

V is TRBV30 and J is TRBJ1-3; 7 bases line up with TRBD1. The CDR3 has 17 amino acids. The V and J ends lost 4 bases and 1 base, in that order; junction bases with no gene match: 13. The germline gives CDR1 GTSNPN, CDR2 SVGIG (reference sequence). The CDR3 reads CAWTLQGQSWSGNTIYF. CDR3 nucleotide sequence: TGTGCCTGGACCCTGCAGGGACAGTCTTGGTCTGGAAACACCATATATTTT.

This clone has only one observation. The chain is built from TRBV7-2 and TRBJ1-6; no reliable D call. CDR1 SGHTA and CDR2 FQGNSA come from the germline V gene. V was cut by 3 bases and J by 0 bases, with 6 bases left in between. The CDR3 is 15 residues long. The chain's CDR3 is CASSFVISYNSPLHF. The CDR3, as DNA: TGTGCCAGCAGCTTCGTGATCTCCTATAATTCACCCCTCCACTTT.

This clone was recorded once. This chain joins TRBV6-6 and TRBJ1-6; possibly TRBD1 for D (5 bases). The CDR3 loop spans 14 amino acids. Germline V CDR1 and CDR2: MNHNY, SVGAGI (reference sequence). V was shortened by 5 bases and J by 12 bases, with 17 bases between the two germline ends. The CDR3 nucleotides are TGTGCCAGCAGTCAAGGGTCGGCGGGGCAACCCCTCCACTTT. Translating gives CASSQGSAGQPLHF.

The chain joins TRBV7-2 to TRBJ2-1, with D perhaps matching TRBD1 (6 bases). Looked up from germline, CDR1 is SGHTA and CDR2 is FQGNSA. CDR3 length: 13 amino acids. Trimming cost V 5 bases and J 9 bases, with 14 bases left between them. The CDR3 here is CASSRAGAGEQFF. As DNA, the CDR3 is TGTGCCAGCAGCCGGGCAGGGGCGGGTGAGCAGTTCTTC.

The chain joins TRBV2 to TRBJ1-4; possibly TRBD1 for D (6 bases). Germline V CDR1 and CDR2: SNHLY, FYNNEI. Trimming stripped 3 bases from V and 7 bases from J, with 12 bases between. The CDR3 totals 14 residues. The CDR3 sequence: CASSDQGGGEKLFF. CDR3 nucleotide sequence: TGTGCCAGCAGTGACCAGGGAGGGGGTGAAAAACTGTTTTTT.

To note about this clone: A junction boundary mismatches the germline segment, possibly from a read error. The chain joins TRBV28 to TRBJ1-2; 10 nucleotides align to TRBD1. In germline, CDR1 is MDHEN, CDR2 SYDVKM. This CDR3 has 11 residues. As DNA, the CDR3 is TGTGCCACCAGTTTTAAGGACAGGGGGACCTTC. This encodes CATSFKDRGTF.

The chain has TRBV28 and TRBJ1-2, with D unclear. CDR1 is MDHEN, CDR2 SYDVKM, per germline. Deletions cut 6 bases from V and 2 bases from J, with 10 bases between. This CDR3 contains 13 residues. The CDR3 sequence: CASRSGPNYGYTF. The CDR3 DNA reads TGTGCCAGCAGGTCCGGGCCAAACTATGGCTACACCTTC.

This clone came up a few times. J is TRBJ2-2 and V is TRBV5-6; TRBD1 might be the D (7 bases). The length of the CDR3 is 14 residues. Trimming shortened V by 5 bases and J by 7 bases, and 15 bases separated the two germline ends. Germline CDR1 SGHDT, CDR2 YYEEEE. CDR3 amino acids: CASRVGGGNGELFF. The CDR3 DNA is TGTGCCAGCAGAGTTGGAGGGGGCAACGGGGAGCTGTTTTTT.

V is TRBV27 and J is TRBJ1-6; maybe TRBD1 (6 bases). This CDR3 contains 15 residues. V was pared by 6 bases and J by 0 bases, with 9 bases between. Germline-derived CDR1 and CDR2 are MNHEY and SMNVEV (reference sequence). This CDR3 is CASRRGGSYNSPLHF. DNA for the CDR3: TGTGCCAGCAGAAGAGGGGGCTCCTATAATTCACCCCTCCACTTT.

The rearrangement uses TRBV28 and TRBJ2-1; D is uncertain. The CDR3 is made up of 15 amino acids. Deletions cut 2 bases from V and 4 bases from J, with 12 bases between. In germline, CDR1 is MDHEN, CDR2 SYDVKM. In nucleotides, the CDR3 is TGTGCCAGCAGTTTACCAGCAGAGATGTACAATGAGCAGTTCTTC. Amino acids: CASSLPAEMYNEQFF. The complete variable domain, with remaining parts taken from reference TRBV28 and TRBJ2-1, reads DVKVTQSSRYLVKRTGEKVFLECVQDMDHENMFWYRQDPGLGLRLIYFSYDVKMKEKGDIPEGYSVSREKKERFSLILESASTNQTSMYLCASSLPAEMYNEQFFGPGTRLTVL.

The rearrangement uses TRBV4-3 and TRBJ2-2; the match to TRBD2 covers 15 bases. CDR3 length: 17 amino acids. The J segment lost 7 bases and the V segment lost 1 base, leaving 4 bases of the junction unmatched. Germline V gene data show CDR1 as LGHNA and CDR2 as YSLEER. CDR3 sequence: CASSQGTSGGAGGELFF. CDR3 nucleotides: TGCGCCAGCAGCCAAGGGACTAGCGGGGGGGCCGGCGGGGAGCTGTTTTTT.

This clone was observed a handful of times. The chain is built from TRBV4-1 and TRBJ1-2; unclear D gene. CDR3 length: 12 amino acids. V was shortened by 0 bases and J by 8 bases, with 7 bases between the two germline ends. Germline V gives CDR1 MGHRA, CDR2 YSYEKL. The CDR3, as DNA: TGCGCCAGCAGCCAAGACATCGAGGGCTACACCTTC. Translated, it gives CASSQDIEGYTF.

The chain links TRBV7-2 to TRBJ2-1; no firm D call. Germline V gives CDR1 SGHTA, CDR2 FQGNSA. The CDR3 consists of 14 residues. V gave up 4 bases and J gave up 1 base, with 8 bases separating them. In nucleotides, the CDR3 is TGTGCCAGCAGCTCCGCAGATTCCTACAATGAGCAGTTCTTC. This codes for CASSSADSYNEQFF.

The chain's CDR3 is CATRTSGRIGEQYF. The CDR3 DNA reads as TGTGCCACCAGGACTAGCGGGAGAATAGGAGAGCAGTACTTC. The rearrangement joins TRBV27 to TRBJ2-7; TRBD2 matches 13 bases. The J segment lost 7 bases and the V segment lost 10 bases, leaving 10 bases of the junction unmatched. The CDR3 spans 14 residues. CDR1 is MNHEY, CDR2 SMNVEV, per germline (reference sequence).

The chain couples TRBV7-2 to TRBJ1-1; D is perhaps TRBD1 (5 bases). The CDR3 sequence is 14 residues long. Between the trimmed V and J ends, which lost 1 base and 5 bases, there was a span of 11 bases. CDR1 SGHTA and CDR2 FQGNSA come from the germline V gene. CDR3 loop: CASSLGGVGTEAFF. The CDR3, as DNA: TGTGCCAGCAGCTTAGGAGGGGTGGGAACTGAAGCTTTCTTT.

This clone was recorded only once. The chain carries TRBV11-2 and TRBJ1-2; 9 bases line up with TRBD1. CDR3 length equals 16 residues. The V segment lost 3 bases and the J segment 0 bases; nucleotides outside the gene matches: 5. Looked up from germline, CDR1 is SGHAT and CDR2 is FQNNGV. Here the CDR3 DNA reads TGTGCCAGCAGCTTCGGTTGGACAGGGGCTAACTATGGCTACACCTTC. Residues: CASSFGWTGANYGYTF.

The gene calls are TRBV15 and TRBJ2-1; TRBD1 aligns across 9 bases. Germline V gene data show CDR1 as LNHNV and CDR2 as YYDKDF (reference sequence). The CDR3 consists of 14 residues. V shed 4 bases and J 4 bases; nucleotides not matched to a gene: 2. CDR3 amino acids: CATSTGQGYNEQFF. CDR3 nucleotide sequence: TGTGCCACCAGCACCGGACAGGGGTACAATGAGCAGTTCTTC.

This clone was seen only once. The rearrangement joins TRBV19 to TRBJ2-3; 11 bases agree with TRBD2. This CDR3 comprises 15 residues. V was clipped by 9 bases and J by 4 bases; unmatched bases: 9. Per germline, CDR1 LNHDA and CDR2 SQIVND (reference sequence). The CDR3 nucleotides read TGTGCCAGCAAGATAGCGGGAGGGCCCTCAGATACGCAGTATTTT. Its protein product is CASKIAGGPSDTQYF.

The rearrangement links TRBV19 to TRBJ2-1; TRBD2 matches at 8 bases. This CDR3 has 14 residues. V lost 4 bases, J lost 6 bases, and 5 bases stayed unmatched. Germline V gene lookup returns CDR1 LNHDA and CDR2 SQIVND (reference sequence). For the CDR3, the DNA is TGTGCCAGTAGTACCTCCGGACTAGCCAATGAGCAGTTCTTC. Its translation is CASSTSGLANEQFF.

This rearrangement joins TRBV21-1 to TRBJ2-1; the DNA was not used to check the table's D call, TRBD2. TRBV21-1 is reported as a pseudogene. This CDR3 is built from 17 residues. The CDR3: CASSYVGLAVSYNEQFF. The CDR3 bases are TGTGCCAGCAGCTACGTCGGACTAGCGGTTTCCTACAATGAGCAGTTCTTC.

This clone was found once. The V and J genes are TRBV10-3 and TRBJ2-7, with 15 bases fitting TRBD2. The CDR3 has 16 amino acids. V lost 6 bases, J lost 2 bases, and 5 bases stayed unmatched. Per the germline V gene, CDR1 is ENHRY and CDR2 is SYGVKD. CDR3: CAISSGLAGGAYEQYF. DNA for the CDR3: TGTGCCATCAGCTCGGGACTAGCGGGAGGCGCCTACGAGCAGTACTTC.

The V call is TRBV19, the J call TRBJ1-3; D remains ambiguous. Trimming stripped 5 bases from V and 6 bases from J, with 8 bases between. CDR1 is LNHDA and CDR2 is SQIVND in the germline V gene (reference sequence). The CDR3 totals 12 residues. The CDR3 loop is CASSESENTIYF. The CDR3 coding sequence is TGTGCCAGTAGTGAATCGGAAAACACCATATATTTT.

This sequence joins TRBV10-3 and TRBJ1-2; TRBD1 matches 12 bases. CDR1 is ENHRY and CDR2 is SYGVKD in the germline V gene. V dropped 2 bases and J dropped 13; count of bases not matched to a gene: 14. This CDR3 is built from 16 residues. The CDR3 DNA sequence: TGTGCCATCAGTGAGGCCCTGGGACAGGGGGCTTTTTTTGGCACCTTC. This codes for CAISEALGQGAFFGTF.

Regarding this clone: The likely explanation is a read error, given a far larger clone one base away. Other DNA sequences in this sample translate to the same CDR3. This sequence joins TRBV7-6 and TRBJ1-1; D gene uncertain. Germline V gene lookup returns CDR1 SGHVS and CDR2 FNYEAQ. V shed 5 bases and J shed 1 base, with 5 bases lying between them. The CDR3 sequence is 12 residues long. The DNA for the CDR3 is TGTGCCAGCAGCCATCCGAACACTGAAGCTTTCTTT. This gives the protein CASSHPNTEAFF. The entire variable domain, with the rest obtained from reference TRBV7-6 and TRBJ1-1, is as follows: GAGVSQSPRYKVTKRGQDVALRCDPISGHVSLYWYRQALGQGPEFLTYFNYEAQQDKSGLPNDRFSAERPEGSISTLTIQRTEQRDSAMYRCASSHPNTEAFFGQGTRLTVV.

V usage is TRBV30 and J usage is TRBJ2-3; 8 nucleotides align to TRBD2. The CDR3 has 14 amino acids. Germline V gene data show CDR1 as GTSNPN and CDR2 as SVGIG (reference sequence). J lost 5 bases, V lost 5 bases, and 9 bases had no gene match. The CDR3 coding sequence is TGTGCCTGGGCAACGGGGGGGCTAGGAGATACGCAGTATTTT. Translation gives CAWATGGLGDTQYF. Full variable domain (outside the CDR3, taken from reference TRBV30 and TRBJ2-3): SQTIHQWPATLVQPVGSPLSLECTVEGTSNPNLYWYRQAAGRGLQLLFYSVGIGQISSEVPQNLSASRPQDRQFILSSKKLLLSDSGFYLCAWATGGLGDTQYFGPGTRLTVL.

J is TRBJ2-1 and V is TRBV19; D may match TRBD1 or TRBD2 (5 bases each). V was pared by 6 bases and J by 6 bases, with 18 bases between. CDR3 length: 15 amino acids. Germline CDR1 LNHDA, CDR2 SQIVND (reference sequence). CDR3 protein: CASSPARDRINEQFF. Written as DNA, the CDR3 is TGTGCCAGTAGCCCTGCGAGGGACCGCATCAATGAGCAGTTCTTC.

The J gene is TRBJ2-7, the V gene TRBV28; D gene uncertain. The CDR3 length is 13 residues. Per germline, CDR1 MDHEN and CDR2 SYDVKM. The germline V and J ends were trimmed by 5 bases and 7 bases, with 15 bases remaining between them. The chain's CDR3 is CASSPSMVGEQYF. As DNA, the CDR3 is TGTGCCAGCAGTCCCTCTATGGTAGGGGAGCAGTACTTC.

In its sample, this clone was seen once. V gene TRBV6-6 combines with J gene TRBJ2-7; D is perhaps TRBD1 (5 bases). CDR1 and CDR2 from the germline V gene are MNHNY and SVGAGI (reference sequence). This CDR3 contains 13 residues. Trimming cost V 6 bases and J 3 bases, with 12 bases left between them. CDR3 sequence reads: CASRQQQVYEQYF. CDR3 nucleotide sequence: TGTGCCAGCAGGCAACAACAGGTCTACGAGCAGTACTTC.

The chain carries TRBV5-1 and TRBJ2-5; 9 positions match TRBD1. The J call is in doubt because the DNA end fits TRBJ2-7 better. The germline V gene has CDR1 SGHRS and CDR2 YFSETQ. There are 18 residues in the CDR3. CDR3 residues: CASSRGTGPNPVSYEQYF. The CDR3, as DNA: TGCGCCAGCAGCCGAGGGACAGGGCCAAACCCCGTGTCCTACGAGCAGTACTTC.

This chain joins TRBV9 and TRBJ2-1, with 9 bases matching TRBD1. The junction had 8 bases not matched to a gene; V was cut back by 4 bases and J by 0 bases. The CDR3 covers 17 residues. The V gene's germline CDR1 is SGDLS and CDR2 YYNGEE. The chain's CDR3 is CASSQGTGTDSYNEQFF. The CDR3 DNA reads TGTGCCAGCAGCCAAGGGACAGGGACGGACTCCTACAATGAGCAGTTCTTC.